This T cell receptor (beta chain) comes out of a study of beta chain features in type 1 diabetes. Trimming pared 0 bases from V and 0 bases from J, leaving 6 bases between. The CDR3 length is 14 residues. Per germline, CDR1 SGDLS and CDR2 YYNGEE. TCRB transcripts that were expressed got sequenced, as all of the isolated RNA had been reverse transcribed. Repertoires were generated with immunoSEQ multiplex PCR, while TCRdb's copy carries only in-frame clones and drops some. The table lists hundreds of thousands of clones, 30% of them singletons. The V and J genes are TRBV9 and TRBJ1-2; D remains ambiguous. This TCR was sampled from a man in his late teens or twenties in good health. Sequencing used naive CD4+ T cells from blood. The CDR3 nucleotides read TGTGCCAGCAGCGTAGACGGGACTAACTATGGCTACACCTTC. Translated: CASSVDGTNYGYTF.